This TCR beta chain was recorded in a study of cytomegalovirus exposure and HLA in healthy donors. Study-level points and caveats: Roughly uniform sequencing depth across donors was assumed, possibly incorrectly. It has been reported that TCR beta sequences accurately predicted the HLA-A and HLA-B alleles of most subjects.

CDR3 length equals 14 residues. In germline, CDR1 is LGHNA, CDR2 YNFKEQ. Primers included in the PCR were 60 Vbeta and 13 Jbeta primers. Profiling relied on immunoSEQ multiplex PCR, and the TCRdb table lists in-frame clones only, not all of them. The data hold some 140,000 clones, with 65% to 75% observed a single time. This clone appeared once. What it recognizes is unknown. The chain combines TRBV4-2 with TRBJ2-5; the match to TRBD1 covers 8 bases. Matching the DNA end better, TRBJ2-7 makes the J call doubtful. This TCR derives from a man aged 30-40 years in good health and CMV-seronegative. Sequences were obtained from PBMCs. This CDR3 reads CASSHGTGSDEQYF. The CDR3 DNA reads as TGTGCCAGCAGCCATGGGACAGGTAGCGACGAGCAGTACTTC.